These T cell receptor beta chains were read from a single sample in a study of CD8 T cells in ankylosing spondylitis. Using its own MiXCR run on the 5' RACE reads, TCRdb lists one record per CDR3 protein. The data contain 150,000 or so distinct CDR3 sequences, under 35% of them singletons. The sequencing sample was made of synovial fluid, either unsorted or a sorted T cell fraction (not recorded which). All receptors come from a male donor with ankylosing spondylitis. The CDR3 runs from the conserved cysteine through the conserved F or W. D genes are given only for firm matches. For some rows the clone size is stated as once, few or many, or as a class when expanded; others skip it.

TRBJ1-5,.,.,TRBV6-1,CASRGDGNQPQHF,TGTGCCAGCAGGGGAGACGGCAATCAGCCCCAGCATTTT
TRBJ2-7,.,many,TRBV3-1,CASSHLGGYEQYF,TGTGCCAGCAGCCATCTAGGGGGCTACGAGCAGTACTTC
TRBJ2-1,.,.,TRBV6-1,CASSEAPGRFF,TGTGCCAGCAGTGAAGCCCCCGGTAGGTTCTTC
TRBJ2-7,.,many,TRBV5-1,CASSLYQDSYEQYF,TGCGCCAGCAGCTTATATCAAGACAGCTACGAGCAGTACTTC
TRBJ2-3,.,.,TRBV6-2/TRBV6-3,CASSYGLAPLDTQYF,TGTGCCAGCAGTTACGGACTGGCCCCCTTAGATACGCAGTATTTT
TRBJ2-1,TRBD2,many,TRBV5-1,CASSLGGTSDNEQFF,TGCGCCAGCAGCTTGGGCGGGACTAGTGACAATGAGCAGTTCTTC
TRBJ2-1,.,few,TRBV28,CASSLFPVGNEQFF,TGTGCCAGCAGTTTATTCCCGGTAGGCAATGAGCAGTTCTTC
TRBJ2-3,.,few,TRBV10-2,CASSENTGDTQYF,TGCGCCAGCAGTGAAAATACGGGGGATACGCAGTATTTT
TRBJ2-1,TRBD1,many,TRBV2,CASRGDSYNEQFF,TGTGCCAGCAGGGGGGACAGTTACAATGAGCAGTTCTTC
TRBJ2-4,TRBD1,.,TRBV6-1,CASSDPGQGARIQYF,TGTGCCAGCAGCGACCCGGGACAGGGGGCGCGGATTCAGTACTTC
TRBJ1-3,TRBD1,.,TRBV4-2,CASSPVGQDKGNTIYF,TGTGCCAGCAGCCCAGTTGGACAGGATAAAGGAAACACCATATATTTT
TRBJ2-5,.,few,TRBV3-1,CASSQMSGRGTQYF,TGTGCCAGCAGCCAGATGTCGGGACGGGGGACCCAGTACTTC
TRBJ2-4,TRBD1,.,TRBV7-2,CASSPGTGLRVIQYF,TGTGCCAGCAGCCCCGGGACAGGGTTAAGAGTCATTCAGTACTTC
TRBJ2-1,TRBD2,few,TRBV7-9,CASSSLAGRYNEQFF,TGTGCCAGCAGCTCCTTAGCGGGGAGATACAATGAGCAGTTCTTC
TRBJ2-1,.,.,TRBV25-1,CASRPNREYNEQFF,TGTGCCAGCCGCCCAAACAGGGAATACAATGAGCAGTTCTTC
TRBJ2-7,.,few,TRBV28,CASSFSRVSSYEQYF,TGTGCCAGCAGTTTTTCGCGGGTTAGCTCCTACGAGCAGTACTTC
TRBJ2-3,TRBD2,many,TRBV4-1,CASSQEAGLAGGPSDTQYF,TGCGCCAGCAGCCAAGAGGCGGGACTAGCGGGGGGGCCATCGGATACGCAGTATTTT
TRBJ1-2,.,.,TRBV20-1,CSASGSFAYGYTF,TGCAGTGCGTCCGGGTCCTTCGCTTATGGCTACACCTTC
TRBJ2-1,TRBD1,once,TRBV6-1,CASSESPGTGGYEQFF,TGTGCCAGCAGTGAAAGCCCCGGGACAGGGGGCTATGAGCAGTTCTTC
TRBJ2-5,.,.,TRBV20-1,CSAMSGETQYF,TGCAGTGCTATGTCGGGGGAGACCCAGTACTTC
TRBJ1-3,TRBD1,few,TRBV11-2,CASSIGQGGNTIYF,TGTGCCAGCAGCATCGGACAGGGCGGAAACACCATATATTTT
TRBJ2-7,TRBD2,.,TRBV5-1,CASTSPGPGGDEQYF,TGCGCCAGCACCTCGCCGGGTCCGGGGGGGGACGAGCAGTACTTC
TRBJ2-7,TRBD1,.,TRBV9,CASSALGQGIVEQYF,TGTGCCAGCAGCGCCTTGGGACAGGGGATTGTCGAGCAGTACTTC
TRBJ1-1,.,.,TRBV20-1,CSASPTGGGQRTEAFF,TGCAGTGCTAGTCCCACCGGAGGGGGGCAAAGAACTGAAGCTTTCTTT
TRBJ2-3,.,.,TRBV29-1,CSVEEGTDTQYF,TGCAGCGTAGAGGAAGGCACAGATACGCAGTATTTT
TRBJ2-1,.,once,TRBV20-1,CSARLPGLPEQFF,TGCAGTGCTAGACTCCCGGGACTCCCTGAGCAGTTCTTC
TRBJ2-3,TRBD2,many,TRBV5-8,CASSFGSGESTDTQYF,TGTGCCAGCAGCTTTGGTAGCGGGGAGAGCACAGATACGCAGTATTTT
TRBJ1-1,.,many,TRBV5-1,CASSWGHGNTEAFF,TGCGCCAGCAGCTGGGGACACGGGAACACTGAAGCTTTCTTT
TRBJ2-5,.,once,TRBV5-1,CASSTGQETQYF,TGCGCCAGCAGCACCGGACAAGAGACCCAGTACTTC
TRBJ2-7,TRBD1,.,TRBV28,CASNRQGAVKDF,TGTGCCAGCAACCGACAGGGGGCCGTAAAAGACTTC
TRBJ1-5,.,.,TRBV5-1,CASSLNPGQGGQPQHF,TGCGCCAGCAGCTTGAATCCCGGGCAGGGCGGTCAGCCCCAGCATTTT
TRBJ2-5,.,.,TRBV20-1,CSASLSGRERKETQYF,TGCAGTGCTAGTTTGTCCGGGCGGGAACGGAAGGAGACCCAGTACTTC
TRBJ2-7,TRBD1,.,TRBV5-1,CASSFRTGSYEQYF,TGCGCCAGCAGCTTTCGGACAGGGTCCTACGAGCAGTACTTC
TRBJ2-4,.,.,TRBV11-1,CASSLVEGVNIQYF,TGTGCCAGCAGCTTAGTTGAGGGTGTGAACATTCAGTACTTC
TRBJ2-3,TRBD1,medium-sized,TRBV11-2,CASSLGGQGANTQYF,TGTGCCAGCAGCTTAGGAGGACAGGGGGCGAATACGCAGTATTTT
TRBJ2-4,TRBD2,.,TRBV7-9,CASSLVYGGGAKNIQYF,TGTGCCAGCAGCTTAGTTTATGGCGGGGGGGCCAAAAACATTCAGTACTTC